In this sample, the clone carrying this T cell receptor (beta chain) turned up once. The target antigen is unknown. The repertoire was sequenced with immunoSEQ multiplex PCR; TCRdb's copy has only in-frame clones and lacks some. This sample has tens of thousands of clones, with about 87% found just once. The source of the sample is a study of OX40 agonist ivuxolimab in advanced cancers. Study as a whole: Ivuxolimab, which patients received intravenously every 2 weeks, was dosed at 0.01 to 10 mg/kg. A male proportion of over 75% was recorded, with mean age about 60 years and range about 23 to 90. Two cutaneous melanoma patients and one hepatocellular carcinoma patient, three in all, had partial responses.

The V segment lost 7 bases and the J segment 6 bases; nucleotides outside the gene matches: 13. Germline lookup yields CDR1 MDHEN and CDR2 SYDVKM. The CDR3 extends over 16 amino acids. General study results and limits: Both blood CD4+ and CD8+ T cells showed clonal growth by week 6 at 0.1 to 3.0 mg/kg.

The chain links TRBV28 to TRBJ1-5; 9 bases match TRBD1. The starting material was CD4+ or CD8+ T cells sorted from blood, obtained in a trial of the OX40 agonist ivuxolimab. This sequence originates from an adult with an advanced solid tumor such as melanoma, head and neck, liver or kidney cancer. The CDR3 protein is CASTLGRGQGSQPQHF. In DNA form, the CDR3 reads TGTGCCAGCACCCTGGGGAGGGGACAGGGAAGTCAGCCCCAGCATTTT.